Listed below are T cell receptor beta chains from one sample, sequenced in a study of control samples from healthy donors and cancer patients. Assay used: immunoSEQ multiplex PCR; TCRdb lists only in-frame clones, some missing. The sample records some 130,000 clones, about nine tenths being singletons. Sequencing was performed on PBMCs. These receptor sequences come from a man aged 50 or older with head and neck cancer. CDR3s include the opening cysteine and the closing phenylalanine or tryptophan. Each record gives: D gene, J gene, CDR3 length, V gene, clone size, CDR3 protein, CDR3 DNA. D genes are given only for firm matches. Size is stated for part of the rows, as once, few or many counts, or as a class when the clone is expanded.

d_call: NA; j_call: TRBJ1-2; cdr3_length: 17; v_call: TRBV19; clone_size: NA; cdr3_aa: CASSISSGFTYNYGYTF; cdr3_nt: TGTGCCAGTAGTATTTCTTCAGGTTTCACCTATAACTATGGCTACACCTTC
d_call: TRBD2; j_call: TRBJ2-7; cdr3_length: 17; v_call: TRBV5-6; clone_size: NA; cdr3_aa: CASSPDSGNPLRYEQYF; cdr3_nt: TGTGCCAGCAGTCCCGATAGCGGGAACCCGTTACGATACGAGCAGTACTTC
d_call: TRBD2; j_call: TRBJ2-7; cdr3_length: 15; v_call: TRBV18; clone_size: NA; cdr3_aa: CASSPTAGVRVEQYF; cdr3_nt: TGTGCCAGCTCACCAACGGCGGGAGTACGGGTCGAGCAGTACTTC
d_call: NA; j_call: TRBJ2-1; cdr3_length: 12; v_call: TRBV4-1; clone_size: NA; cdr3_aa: CAFETVDNEQFF; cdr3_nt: TGCGCCTTTGAAACGGTGGACAATGAGCAGTTCTTC
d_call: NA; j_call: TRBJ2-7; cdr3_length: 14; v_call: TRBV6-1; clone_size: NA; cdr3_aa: CASSEAERRYEQYF; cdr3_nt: TGTGCCAGCAGTGAAGCGGAGAGGCGTTACGAGCAGTACTTC
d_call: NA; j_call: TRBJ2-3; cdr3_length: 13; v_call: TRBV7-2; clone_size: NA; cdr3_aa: CASSAADFDTQYF; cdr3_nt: TGTGCCAGCAGTGCTGCGGATTTTGATACGCAGTATTTT
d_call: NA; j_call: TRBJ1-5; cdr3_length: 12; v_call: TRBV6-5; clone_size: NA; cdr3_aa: CASKPGNQPQHF; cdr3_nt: TGTGCCAGCAAACCGGGCAATCAGCCCCAGCATTTT
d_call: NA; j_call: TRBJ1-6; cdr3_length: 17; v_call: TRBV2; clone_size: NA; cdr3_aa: CASRRPRAGTLDSPLHF; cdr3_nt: TGTGCCAGCAGGCGCCCGCGGGCAGGGACTTTGGATTCACCCCTCCACTTT
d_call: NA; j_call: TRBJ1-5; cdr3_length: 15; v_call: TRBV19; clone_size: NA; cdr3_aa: CASSINWGLNQPQHF; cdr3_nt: TGTGCCAGTAGTATCAATTGGGGTCTCAATCAGCCCCAGCATTTT
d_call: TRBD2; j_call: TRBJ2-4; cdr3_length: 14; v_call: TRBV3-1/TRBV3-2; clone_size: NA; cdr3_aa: CASTSTSGKNIQYF; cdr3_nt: TGTGCCAGCACCTCGACTAGCGGCAAAAACATTCAGTACTTC
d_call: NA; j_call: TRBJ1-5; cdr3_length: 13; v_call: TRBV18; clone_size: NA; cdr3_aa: CASSPGVNQPQHF; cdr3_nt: TGTGCCAGCTCACCAGGGGTGAATCAGCCCCAGCATTTT
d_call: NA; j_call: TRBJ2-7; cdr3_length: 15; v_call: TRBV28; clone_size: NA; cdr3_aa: CASSSLGGLAYEQYF; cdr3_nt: TGTGCCAGCAGTTCCCTAGGGGGGCTCGCCTACGAGCAGTACTTC
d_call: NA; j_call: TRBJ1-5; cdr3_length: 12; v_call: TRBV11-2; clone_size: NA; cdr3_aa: CASRSGDQPQHF; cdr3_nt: TGTGCCAGCAGGTCTGGGGATCAGCCCCAGCATTTT
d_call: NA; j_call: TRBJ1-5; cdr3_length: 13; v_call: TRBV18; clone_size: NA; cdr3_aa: CASSPDGDQPQHF; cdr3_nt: TGTGCCAGCTCACCTGATGGGGATCAGCCCCAGCATTTT
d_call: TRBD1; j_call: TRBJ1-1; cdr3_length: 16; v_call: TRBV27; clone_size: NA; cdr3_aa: CASSLSLGGLNTEAFF; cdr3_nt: TGTGCCAGCAGTTTATCGTTAGGGGGCCTAAACACTGAAGCTTTCTTT
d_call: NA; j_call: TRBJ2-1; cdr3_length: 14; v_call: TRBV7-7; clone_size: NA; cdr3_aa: CASSLAGANNEQFF; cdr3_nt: TGTGCCAGCAGCTTAGCCGGGGCTAACAATGAGCAGTTCTTC
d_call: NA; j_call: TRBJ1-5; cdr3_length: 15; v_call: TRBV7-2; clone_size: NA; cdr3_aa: CASSLVGGSNQPQHF; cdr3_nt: TGTGCCAGCAGCTTAGTTGGGGGAAGCAATCAGCCCCAGCATTTT
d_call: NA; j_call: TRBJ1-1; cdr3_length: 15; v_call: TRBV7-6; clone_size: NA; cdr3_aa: CASSKSRGRGTEAFF; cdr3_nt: TGTGCCAGCAGCAAAAGTAGGGGAAGAGGGACTGAAGCTTTCTTT
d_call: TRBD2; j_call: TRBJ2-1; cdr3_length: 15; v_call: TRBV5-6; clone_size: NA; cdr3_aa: CASSFGVSGNNEQFF; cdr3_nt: TGTGCCAGCAGCTTCGGGGTAAGCGGGAACAATGAGCAGTTCTTC
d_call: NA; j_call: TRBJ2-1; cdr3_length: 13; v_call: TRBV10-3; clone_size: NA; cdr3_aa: CAIRPTENNEQFF; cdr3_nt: TGTGCCATCAGGCCTACAGAGAACAATGAGCAGTTCTTC
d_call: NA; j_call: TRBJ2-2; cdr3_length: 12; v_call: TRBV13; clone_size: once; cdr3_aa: CASSQGTGELFF; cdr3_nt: TGTGCCAGCAGCCAGGGAACCGGGGAGCTGTTTTTT
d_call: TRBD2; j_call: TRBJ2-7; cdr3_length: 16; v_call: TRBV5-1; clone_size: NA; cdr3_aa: CASRQLAGGTSYEQYF; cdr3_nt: TGCGCCAGCAGACAGCTAGCGGGAGGGACGTCCTACGAGCAGTACTTC
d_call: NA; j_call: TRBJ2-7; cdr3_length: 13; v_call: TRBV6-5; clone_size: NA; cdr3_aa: CASSYDSSYEQYF; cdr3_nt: TGTGCCAGCAGTTACGACAGCTCCTACGAGCAGTACTTC
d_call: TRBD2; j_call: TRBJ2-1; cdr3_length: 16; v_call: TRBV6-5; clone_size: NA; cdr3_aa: CASSYTGLAGVGEQFF; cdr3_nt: TGTGCCAGCAGTTACACGGGACTAGCGGGAGTAGGTGAGCAGTTCTTC
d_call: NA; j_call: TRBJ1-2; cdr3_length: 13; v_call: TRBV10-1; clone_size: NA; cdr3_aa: CASSERPGHGYTF; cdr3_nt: TGCGCCAGCAGTGAGCGACCAGGGCATGGCTACACCTTC
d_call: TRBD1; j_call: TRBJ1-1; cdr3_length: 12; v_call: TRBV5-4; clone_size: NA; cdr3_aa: CASSPGGDRAFF; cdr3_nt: TGTGCCAGCAGCCCCGGAGGGGACAGGGCTTTCTTT
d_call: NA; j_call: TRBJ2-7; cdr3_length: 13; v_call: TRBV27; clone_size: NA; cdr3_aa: CASTSQSSYEQYF; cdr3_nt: TGTGCCAGCACTAGCCAAAGCTCCTACGAGCAGTACTTC
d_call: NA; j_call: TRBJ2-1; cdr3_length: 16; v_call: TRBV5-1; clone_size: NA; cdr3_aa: CASSLMGAASYNEQFF; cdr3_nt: TGCGCCAGCAGCTTGATGGGGGCCGCATCCTACAATGAGCAGTTCTTC
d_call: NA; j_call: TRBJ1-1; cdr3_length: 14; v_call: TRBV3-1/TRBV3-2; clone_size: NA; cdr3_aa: CASTPMGVNTEAFF; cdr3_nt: TGTGCCAGCACCCCTATGGGGGTGAACACTGAAGCTTTCTTT
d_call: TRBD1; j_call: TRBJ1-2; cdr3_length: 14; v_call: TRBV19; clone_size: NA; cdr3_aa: CASSPTGMNYGYTF; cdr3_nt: TGTGCCAGTAGTCCGACAGGGATGAACTATGGCTACACCTTC
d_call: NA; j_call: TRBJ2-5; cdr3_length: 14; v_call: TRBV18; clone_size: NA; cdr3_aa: CASSPPYPGETQYF; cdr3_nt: TGTGCCAGTTCACCACCGTATCCGGGCGAGACCCAGTACTTC
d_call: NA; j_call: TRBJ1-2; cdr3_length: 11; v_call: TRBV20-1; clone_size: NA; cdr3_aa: CSATPEGGYTF; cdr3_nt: TGCAGTGCTACACCCGAGGGGGGCTACACCTTC
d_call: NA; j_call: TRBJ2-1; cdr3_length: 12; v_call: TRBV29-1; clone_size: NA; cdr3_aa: CSVEVISNEQFF; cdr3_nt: TGCAGCGTTGAAGTTATAAGCAATGAGCAGTTCTTC
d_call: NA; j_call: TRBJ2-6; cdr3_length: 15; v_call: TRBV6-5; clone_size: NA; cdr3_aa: CASGRALSGANVLTF; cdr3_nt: TGTGCCAGCGGGAGAGCCCTCTCTGGGGCCAACGTCCTGACTTTC
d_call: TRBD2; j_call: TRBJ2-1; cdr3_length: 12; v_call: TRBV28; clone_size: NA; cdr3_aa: CARKRRGKEQFF; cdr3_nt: TGTGCCAGAAAGCGGCGGGGGAAGGAGCAGTTCTTC
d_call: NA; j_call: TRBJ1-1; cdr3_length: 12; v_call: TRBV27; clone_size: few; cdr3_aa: CASSLPLGRAFF; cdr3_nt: TGTGCCAGCAGTTTACCCCTCGGCCGAGCTTTCTTT
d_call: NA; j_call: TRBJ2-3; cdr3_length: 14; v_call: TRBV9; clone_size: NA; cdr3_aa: CASSVNGVTDTQYF; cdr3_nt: TGTGCCAGCAGCGTAAATGGAGTTACAGATACGCAGTATTTT
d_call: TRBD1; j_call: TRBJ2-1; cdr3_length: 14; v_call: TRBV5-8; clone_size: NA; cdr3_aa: CASSRGQGAYEQFF; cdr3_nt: TGTGCCAGCAGCCGGGGACAGGGGGCCTATGAGCAGTTCTTC
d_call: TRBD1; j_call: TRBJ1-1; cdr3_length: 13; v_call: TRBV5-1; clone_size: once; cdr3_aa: CASSFDRVREAFF; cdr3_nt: TGCGCCAGCAGCTTTGACAGGGTCAGGGAAGCTTTCTTT
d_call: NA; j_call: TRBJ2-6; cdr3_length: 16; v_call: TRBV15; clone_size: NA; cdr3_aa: CATSSEGGLEANVLTF; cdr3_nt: TGTGCCACCAGCAGCGAGGGGGGGCTAGAGGCCAACGTCCTGACTTTC
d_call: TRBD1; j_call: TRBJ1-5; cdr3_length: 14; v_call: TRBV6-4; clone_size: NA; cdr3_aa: CASRPGTGEQPQHF; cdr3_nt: TGTGCCAGCAGACCCGGGACAGGGGAGCAGCCCCAGCATTTT
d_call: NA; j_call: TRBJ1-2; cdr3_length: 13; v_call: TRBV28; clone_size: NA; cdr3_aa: CASSTGREVGYTF; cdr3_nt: TGTGCCAGCAGCACAGGGAGGGAGGTAGGCTACACCTTC
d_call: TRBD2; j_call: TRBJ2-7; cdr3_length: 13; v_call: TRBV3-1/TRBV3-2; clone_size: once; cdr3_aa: CASSPSGPPEQYF; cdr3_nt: TGTGCCAGCAGCCCTAGCGGGCCCCCCGAGCAGTACTTC
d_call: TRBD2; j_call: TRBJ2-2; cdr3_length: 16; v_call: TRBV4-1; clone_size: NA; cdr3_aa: CASSQMGGIGAGELFF; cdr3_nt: TGCGCCAGCAGCCAAATGGGAGGGATTGGAGCCGGGGAGCTGTTTTTT
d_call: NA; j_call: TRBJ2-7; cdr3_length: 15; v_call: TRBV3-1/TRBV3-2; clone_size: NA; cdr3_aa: CASSPPGRRLGEQYF; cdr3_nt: TGTGCCAGCAGCCCTCCGGGACGGAGACTGGGGGAGCAGTACTTC
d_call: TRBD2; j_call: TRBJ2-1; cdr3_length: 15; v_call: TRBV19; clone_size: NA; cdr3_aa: CASQVLAEGLGEQFF; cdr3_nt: TGTGCCAGTCAGGTACTAGCGGAAGGGCTTGGCGAGCAGTTCTTC
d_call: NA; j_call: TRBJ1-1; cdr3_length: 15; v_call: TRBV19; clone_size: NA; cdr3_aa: CASRPGTPEHGEAFF; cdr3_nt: TGTGCCAGTAGGCCCGGGACACCAGAACACGGCGAAGCTTTCTTT
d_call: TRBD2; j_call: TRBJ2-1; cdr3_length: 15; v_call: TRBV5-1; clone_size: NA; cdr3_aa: CASSLLSGSDNEQFF; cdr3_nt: TGCGCCAGCAGCTTGCTAAGCGGGAGCGACAATGAGCAGTTCTTC
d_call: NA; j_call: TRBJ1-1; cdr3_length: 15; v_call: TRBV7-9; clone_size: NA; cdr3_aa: CASSLHGTLETEAFF; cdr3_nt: TGTGCCAGCAGCTTGCACGGGACTCTAGAGACTGAAGCTTTCTTT
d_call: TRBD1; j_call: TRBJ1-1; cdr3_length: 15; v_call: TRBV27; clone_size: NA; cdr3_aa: CASSFYTGVFTEAFF; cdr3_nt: TGTGCCAGCAGTTTCTACACAGGGGTATTCACTGAAGCTTTCTTT
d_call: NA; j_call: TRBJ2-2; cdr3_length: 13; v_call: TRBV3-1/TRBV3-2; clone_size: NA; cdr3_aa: CASSLRDTGELFF; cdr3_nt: TGTGCCAGCAGCCTCCGAGACACCGGGGAGCTGTTTTTT
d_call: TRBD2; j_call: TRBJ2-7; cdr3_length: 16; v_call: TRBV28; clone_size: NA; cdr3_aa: CASSLLTSGSSYEQYF; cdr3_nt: TGTGCCAGCAGTTTATTGACTAGCGGGAGCTCCTACGAGCAGTACTTC
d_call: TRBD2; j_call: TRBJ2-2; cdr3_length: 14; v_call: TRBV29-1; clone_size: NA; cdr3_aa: CSVSDLGGTGELFF; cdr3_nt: TGCAGCGTTTCCGATCTCGGGGGGACCGGGGAGCTGTTTTTT
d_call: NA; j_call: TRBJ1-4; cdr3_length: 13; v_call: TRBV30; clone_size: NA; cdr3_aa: CAWSVQVGEKLFF; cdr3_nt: TGTGCCTGGAGTGTACAGGTCGGGGAAAAACTGTTTTTT
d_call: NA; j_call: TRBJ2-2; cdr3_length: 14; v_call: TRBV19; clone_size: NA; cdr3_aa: CATRQVGNTGELFF; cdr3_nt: TGTGCCACCAGACAGGTCGGGAACACCGGGGAGCTGTTTTTT
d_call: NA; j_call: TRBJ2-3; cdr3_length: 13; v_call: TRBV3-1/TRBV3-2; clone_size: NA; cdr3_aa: CASSPTVIDTQYF; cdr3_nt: TGTGCCAGCAGCCCGACAGTGATTGATACGCAGTATTTT
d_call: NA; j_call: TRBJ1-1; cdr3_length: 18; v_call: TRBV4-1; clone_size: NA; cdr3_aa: CASSQEKFGGLGLSEAFF; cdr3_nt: TGCGCCAGCAGCCAAGAAAAGTTTGGAGGGTTAGGCCTGAGCGAAGCTTTCTTT
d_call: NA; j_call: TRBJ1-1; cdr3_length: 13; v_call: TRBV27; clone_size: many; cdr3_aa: CASTVTGSTEAFF; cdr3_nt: TGTGCCAGCACCGTTACAGGGAGCACTGAAGCTTTCTTT
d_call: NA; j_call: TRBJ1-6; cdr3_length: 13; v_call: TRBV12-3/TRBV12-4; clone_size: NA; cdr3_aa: CASSLGQDSPLHF; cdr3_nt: TGTGCCAGCAGTTTAGGTCAAGATTCACCCCTCCACTTT